A selection of T cell receptor beta chains follows, all from one sample in a study of OX40 agonist ivuxolimab in advanced cancers. Sequencing was performed with immunoSEQ multiplex PCR; in TCRdb, only in-frame clones are kept and a portion is missing. The repertoire holds about 77,000 clones, with approximately 90% as singletons. Sample: CD4+ or CD8+ T cells sorted from blood, taken in a trial of the OX40 agonist ivuxolimab. The receptors here all came from an adult with an advanced solid tumor such as melanoma, head and neck, liver or kidney cancer. CDR3s include the opening cysteine and the closing phenylalanine or tryptophan. A D gene is named only where the DNA matches it firmly. Clone size is given for some rows only: seen once, a few or many times, or a class if the clone is expanded.

j_gene,d_gene,v_gene,len,abundance,CDR3nt,CDR3aa
TRBJ2-5,TRBD2,TRBV7-3,15,-,TGTGCCAGCAGCTTAGATGGCGGGAGGATGGAGACCCAGTACTTC,CASSLDGGRMETQYF
TRBJ1-3,TRBD1,TRBV28,16,few,TGTGCCAGCAGTTTAATGGACAGGGTGAAAGGAAACACCATATATTTT,CASSLMDRVKGNTIYF
TRBJ2-1,TRBD2,TRBV7-9,15,-,TGTGCCAGCAGCTTAACTAGCGGGACCTACAATGAGCAGTTCTTC,CASSLTSGTYNEQFF
TRBJ1-4,-,TRBV15,16,-,TGTGCCACCAGCAGACTAGGACAGTCCTTGCGAGAAAAACTGTTTTTT,CATSRLGQSLREKLFF
TRBJ2-5,-,TRBV5-1,14,-,TGCGCCAGCAGCTTGGAGGACCCAAAACAGACCCAGTACTTC,CASSLEDPKQTQYF
TRBJ2-1,TRBD1,TRBV27,18,-,TGTGCCAGCACTGCTCCGGGACAGACGAGTGCCATATACAATGAGCAGTTCTTC,CASTAPGQTSAIYNEQFF
TRBJ1-2,-,TRBV6-6,12,-,TGTGCCAGCAGAGGACGGGACTATGGCTACACCTTC,CASRGRDYGYTF
TRBJ1-2,-,TRBV5-5,14,-,TGTGCCAGCAGCTTGGCCCCACAGACCTATGGCTACACCTTC,CASSLAPQTYGYTF
TRBJ1-1,-,TRBV28,15,-,TGTGCCAGCAGTTTTTTGTTGTGGGGACGAACTGAAGCTTTCTTT,CASSFLLWGRTEAFF
TRBJ1-2,TRBD1,TRBV2,13,-,TGTGCCAGCAGCCCACAGGGGATCGGAGGCTACACCTTC,CASSPQGIGGYTF
TRBJ2-7,-,TRBV4-3,13,-,TGCGCCAGCAGCCAACGGGTCCAATACGAGCAGTACTTC,CASSQRVQYEQYF
TRBJ2-7,-,TRBV6-6,12,-,TGTGCCAGCGGTAGGCGGTACTACGAGCAGTACTTC,CASGRRYYEQYF
TRBJ1-5,TRBD1,TRBV2,13,few,TGTGCCAGCAGGTACAGGGGGAATCAGCCCCAGCATTTT,CASRYRGNQPQHF
TRBJ2-3,TRBD2,TRBV7-3,16,-,TGTGCCAGCAGCTCCAACCCGGGACTAGCAACGGATACGCAGTATTTT,CASSSNPGLATDTQYF
TRBJ1-1,TRBD1,TRBV5-1,14,-,TGCGCCAGCAGCGCACAGGGGTTGAACACTGAAGCTTTCTTT,CASSAQGLNTEAFF
TRBJ2-5,-,TRBV5-4,13,-,TGTGCCAGCAGCGGCTTAGTCCAGGAGACCCAGTACTTC,CASSGLVQETQYF
TRBJ2-5,-,TRBV11-3,14,-,TGTGCCAGCAGCCCTGCAGGGAAACAAGAGACCCAGTACTTC,CASSPAGKQETQYF
TRBJ2-1,TRBD2,TRBV11-2,15,once,TGTGCCAGCAGTTTGGGACTAGCGGGAGCAAATGAGCAGTTCTTC,CASSLGLAGANEQFF
TRBJ2-7,TRBD1,TRBV28,16,-,TGTGCCAGCAGGCGGGCCGGACAGGGGATATTGAACGAGCAGTACTTC,CASRRAGQGILNEQYF
TRBJ2-3,-,TRBV7-3,12,-,TGTGCCAGCAGCCCCAGCCCAGATACGCAGTATTTT,CASSPSPDTQYF
TRBJ1-5,-,TRBV5-6,14,-,TGTGCCAGCAGCTTGGGGGCAGTCGGTCAGCCCCAGCATTTT,CASSLGAVGQPQHF
TRBJ2-1,-,TRBV15,13,-,TGTGCCACCAGCAGTTGGGGGGATCATGAGCAGTTCTTC,CATSSWGDHEQFF
TRBJ1-1,-,TRBV2,11,-,TGTGCCAGCAGTGTGGACTTTGAAGCTTTCTTT,CASSVDFEAFF
TRBJ2-5,TRBD1,TRBV9,13,-,TGTGCCAGCAGCGTTCGACAGGGTGAGACCCAGTACTTC,CASSVRQGETQYF
TRBJ2-7,-,TRBV7-8,10,few,TGTGCCAGCGGTCGGTTTCACCACTACTTC,CASGRFHHYF
TRBJ2-3,TRBD2,TRBV7-2,14,-,TGTGCCAGCAGCTTAGAGCGGGGGGCTGATACGCAGTATTTT,CASSLERGADTQYF
TRBJ2-7,TRBD2,TRBV13,17,-,TGTGCCAGCAGCTTAGGCTATGTTGGACTAGCGGGCCACGAGCAGTACTTC,CASSLGYVGLAGHEQYF
TRBJ2-1,-,TRBV7-3,13,-,TGTGCCAGCAGCTTAAACCACGGCAATGAGCAGTTCTTC,CASSLNHGNEQFF
TRBJ1-4,-,TRBV5-4,16,-,TGTGCCAGCAGCTTGGCAGGGGCACGGGCTAATGAAAAACTGTTTTTT,CASSLAGARANEKLFF
TRBJ1-1,TRBD1,TRBV28,14,-,TGTGCCAGCAGTGGGCGACAGGGAAGGACTGAAGCTTTCTTT,CASSGRQGRTEAFF
TRBJ2-1,TRBD2,TRBV5-1,15,once,TGCGCCAGCAGCCCACCTTCAGGCGGGAGGAATGAGCAGTTCTTC,CASSPPSGGRNEQFF
TRBJ2-1,TRBD2,TRBV7-9,16,-,TGTGCCAGCAGCTTAGTAGGGACTAGCGGGACCAATGAGCAGTTCTTC,CASSLVGTSGTNEQFF
TRBJ1-1,-,TRBV10-3,13,-,TGTGCCATCAGACAGCCCATGAACACTGAAGCTTTCTTT,CAIRQPMNTEAFF
TRBJ2-3,-,TRBV4-3,15,-,TGCGCCAGCAGCTCTGGACAGCCGGGCACAGATACGCAGTATTTT,CASSSGQPGTDTQYF
TRBJ2-3,TRBD2,TRBV13,16,-,TGTGCCAGCACGCCCCGGGGTAGCGGGAGCACAGATACGCAGTATTTT,CASTPRGSGSTDTQYF
TRBJ2-3,TRBD2,TRBV5-1,18,-,TGCGCCAGCAGCTTGGAGCTAGCGGGAGGGATTAGCACAGATACGCAGTATTTT,CASSLELAGGISTDTQYF
TRBJ1-1,-,TRBV20-1,10,few,TGCAGTGCTACCCACACTGAAGCTTTCTTT,CSATHTEAFF
TRBJ2-3,TRBD1,TRBV11-3,14,-,TGTGCCAGCAGCTTGGACAGGGTAACAGATACGCAGTATTTT,CASSLDRVTDTQYF
TRBJ2-1,-,TRBV6-5,12,-,TGTGCCAGCAGTTACTCCGATTCTGAGCAGTTCTTC,CASSYSDSEQFF
TRBJ2-1,-,TRBV30,12,-,TGTGCCTGGAGTGGCGGAGCCTACTCGCAGTTCTTC,CAWSGGAYSQFF
TRBJ1-5,-,TRBV18,16,-,TGTGCCAGCTCACCATCCGGGGGGACTATAAATCAGCCCCAGCATTTT,CASSPSGGTINQPQHF